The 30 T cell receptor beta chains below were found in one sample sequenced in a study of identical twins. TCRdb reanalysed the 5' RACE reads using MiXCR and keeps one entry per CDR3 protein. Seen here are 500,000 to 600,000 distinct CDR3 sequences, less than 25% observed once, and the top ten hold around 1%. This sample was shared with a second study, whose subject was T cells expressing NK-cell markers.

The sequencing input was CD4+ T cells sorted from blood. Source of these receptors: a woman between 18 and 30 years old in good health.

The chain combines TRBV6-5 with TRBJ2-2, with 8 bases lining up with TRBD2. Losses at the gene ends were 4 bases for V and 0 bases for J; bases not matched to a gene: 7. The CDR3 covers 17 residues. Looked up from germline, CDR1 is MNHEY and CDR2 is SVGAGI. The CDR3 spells CASSFQAGGPNTGELFF. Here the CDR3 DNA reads TGTGCCAGCAGTTTCCAGGCGGGGGGACCGAACACCGGGGAGCTGTTTTTT.

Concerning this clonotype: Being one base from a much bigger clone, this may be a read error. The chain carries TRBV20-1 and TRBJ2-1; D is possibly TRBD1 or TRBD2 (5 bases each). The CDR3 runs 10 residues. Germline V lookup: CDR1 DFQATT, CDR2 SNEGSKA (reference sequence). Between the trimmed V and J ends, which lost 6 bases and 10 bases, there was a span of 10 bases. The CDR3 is CSARWGEQFF. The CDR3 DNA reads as TGCAGTGCCCGTTGGGGGGAGCAGTTCTTC.

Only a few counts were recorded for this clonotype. CDR3 nucleotide sequence: TGTGCCATCACCGGGACTAGCGGGAGGGCCTTAAATGAGCAGTTCTTC. It is translated as CAITGTSGRALNEQFF. This chain connects TRBV10-3 to TRBJ2-1; 16 bases fit TRBD2. Germline values: CDR1 ENHRY, CDR2 SYGVKD. With 7 bases clipped from V and 7 bases from J, the junction kept 7 bases outside the gene matches. The CDR3 runs 16 residues.

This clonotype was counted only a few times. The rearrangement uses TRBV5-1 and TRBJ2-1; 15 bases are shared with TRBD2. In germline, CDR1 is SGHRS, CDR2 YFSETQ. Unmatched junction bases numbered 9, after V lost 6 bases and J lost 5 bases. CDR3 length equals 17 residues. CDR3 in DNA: TGCGCCAGCACCCAGCGGACTAGCGGGAGGGAGCACAATGAGCAGTTCTTC. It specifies CASTQRTSGREHNEQFF.

The CDR3: CASRLLGVLHF. CDR3 nucleotides: TGTGCCAGCAGGCTCCTAGGGGTCCTCCACTTT. V is TRBV12-3 or TRBV12-4 and J is TRBJ1-6, with a possible D match to TRBD1 (5 bases). Trimming took off 6 bases at V and 15 bases at J, with 12 bases between the two ends. There are 11 residues in the CDR3.

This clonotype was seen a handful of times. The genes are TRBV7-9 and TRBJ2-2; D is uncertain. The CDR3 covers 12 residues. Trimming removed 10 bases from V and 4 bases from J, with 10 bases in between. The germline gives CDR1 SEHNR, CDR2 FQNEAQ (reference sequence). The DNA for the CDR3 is TGTGCCATCTTGTCTCTCACCGGGGAGCTGTTTTTT. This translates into CAILSLTGELFF.

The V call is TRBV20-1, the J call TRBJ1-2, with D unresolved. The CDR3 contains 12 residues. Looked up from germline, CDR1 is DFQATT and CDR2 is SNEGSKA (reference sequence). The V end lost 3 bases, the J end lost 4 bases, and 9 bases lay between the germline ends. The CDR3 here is CSASLRAYGYTF. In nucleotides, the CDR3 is TGCAGTGCTAGCCTACGCGCCTATGGCTACACCTTC.

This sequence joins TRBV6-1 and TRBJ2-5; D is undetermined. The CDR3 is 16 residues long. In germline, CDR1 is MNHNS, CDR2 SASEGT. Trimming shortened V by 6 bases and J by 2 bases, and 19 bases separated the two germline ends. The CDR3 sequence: CASSDLRGSRQETQYF. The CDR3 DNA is TGTGCCAGCAGCGATCTTCGCGGTTCCAGACAAGAGACCCAGTACTTC.

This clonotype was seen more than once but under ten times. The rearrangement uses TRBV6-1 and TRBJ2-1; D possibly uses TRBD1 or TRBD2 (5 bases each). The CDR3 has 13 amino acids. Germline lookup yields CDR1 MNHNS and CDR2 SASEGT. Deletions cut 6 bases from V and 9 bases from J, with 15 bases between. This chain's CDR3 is CASSRGLAAEQFF. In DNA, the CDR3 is TGTGCCAGCAGCCGGGGCCTAGCCGCTGAGCAGTTCTTC.

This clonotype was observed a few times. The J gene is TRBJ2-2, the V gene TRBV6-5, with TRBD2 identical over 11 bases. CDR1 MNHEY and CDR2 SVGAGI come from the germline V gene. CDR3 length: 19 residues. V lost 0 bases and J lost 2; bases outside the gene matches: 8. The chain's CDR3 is CASSYSLAGGRSNTGELFF. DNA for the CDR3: TGTGCCAGCAGTTACTCCCTAGCGGGAGGCCGGTCTAACACCGGGGAGCTGTTTTTT.

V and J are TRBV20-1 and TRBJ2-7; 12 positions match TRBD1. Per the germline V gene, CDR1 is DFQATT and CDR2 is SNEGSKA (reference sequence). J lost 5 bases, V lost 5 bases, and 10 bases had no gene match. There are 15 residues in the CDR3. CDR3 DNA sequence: TGCAGTGCTGGGGGGACAGGGGGCAATGCGGACGAGCAGTACTTC. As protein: CSAGGTGGNADEQYF.

The CDR3 bases are TGCAGTGCTAGATCAACTAGCGGGAGGGGCTACAATGAGCAGTTCTTC. The encoded protein is CSARSTSGRGYNEQFF. The chain has TRBV20-1 and TRBJ2-1; 13 bases map to TRBD2. CDR3 length equals 16 residues. Germline V lookup: CDR1 DFQATT, CDR2 SNEGSKA (reference sequence). The junction had 4 bases not matched to a gene; V was cut back by 2 bases and J by 3 bases.

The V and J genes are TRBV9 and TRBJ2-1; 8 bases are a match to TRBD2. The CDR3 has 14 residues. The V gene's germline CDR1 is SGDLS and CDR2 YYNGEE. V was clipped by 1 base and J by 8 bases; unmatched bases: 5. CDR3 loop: CASSVTGGPYEQFF. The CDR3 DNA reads TGTGCCAGCAGCGTAACGGGAGGGCCTTATGAGCAGTTCTTC. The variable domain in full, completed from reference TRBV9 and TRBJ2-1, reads DSGVTQTPKHLITATGQRVTLRCSPRSGDLSVYWYQQSLDQGLQFLIQYYNGEERAKGNILERFSAQQFPDLHSELNLSSLELGDSALYFCASSVTGGPYEQFFGPGTRLTVL.

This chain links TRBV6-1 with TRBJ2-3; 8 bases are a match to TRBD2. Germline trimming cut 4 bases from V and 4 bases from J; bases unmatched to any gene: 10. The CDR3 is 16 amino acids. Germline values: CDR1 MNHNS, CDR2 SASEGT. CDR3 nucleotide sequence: TGTGCCAGCAGTGCGGGAGGGCCGAATAGGGCAGATACGCAGTATTTT. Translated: CASSAGGPNRADTQYF.

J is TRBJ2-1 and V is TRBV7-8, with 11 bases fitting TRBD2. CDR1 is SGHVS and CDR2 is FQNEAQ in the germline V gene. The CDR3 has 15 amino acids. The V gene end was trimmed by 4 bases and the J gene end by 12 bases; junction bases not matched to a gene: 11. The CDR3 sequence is CASSSVRLAGGTQFF. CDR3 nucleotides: TGTGCCAGCAGCTCCGTCCGCCTAGCGGGAGGTACGCAGTTCTTC.

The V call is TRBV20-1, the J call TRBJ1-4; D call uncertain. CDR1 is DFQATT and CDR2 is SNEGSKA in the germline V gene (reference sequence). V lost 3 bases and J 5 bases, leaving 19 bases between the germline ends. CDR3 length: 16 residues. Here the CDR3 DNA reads TGCAGTGCTAGGAAGTGGGCCGCACTATGGAATGAAAAACTGTTTTTT. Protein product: CSARKWAALWNEKLFF.

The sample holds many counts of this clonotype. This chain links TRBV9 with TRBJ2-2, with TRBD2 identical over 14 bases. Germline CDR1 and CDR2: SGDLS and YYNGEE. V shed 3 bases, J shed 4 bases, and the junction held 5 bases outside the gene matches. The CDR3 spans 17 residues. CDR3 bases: TGTGCCAGCAGCGGACTAGCGGGAGGGCTGAGCACCGGGGAGCTGTTTTTT. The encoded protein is CASSGLAGGLSTGELFF.

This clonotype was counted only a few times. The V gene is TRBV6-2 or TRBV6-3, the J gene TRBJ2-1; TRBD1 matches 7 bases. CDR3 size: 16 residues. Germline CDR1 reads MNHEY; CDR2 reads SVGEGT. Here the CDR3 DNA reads TGTGTCTCGAAGCCGTCGAGACAGGGTACCTACAATGAGCAGTTCTTC. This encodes CVSKPSRQGTYNEQFF.

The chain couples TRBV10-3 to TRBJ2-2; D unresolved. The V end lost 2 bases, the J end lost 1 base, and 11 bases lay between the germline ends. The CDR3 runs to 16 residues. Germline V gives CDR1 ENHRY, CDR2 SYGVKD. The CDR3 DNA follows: TGTGCCATCAGTGAGCCACACCTAGTGAACACCGGGGAGCTGTTTTTT. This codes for CAISEPHLVNTGELFF.

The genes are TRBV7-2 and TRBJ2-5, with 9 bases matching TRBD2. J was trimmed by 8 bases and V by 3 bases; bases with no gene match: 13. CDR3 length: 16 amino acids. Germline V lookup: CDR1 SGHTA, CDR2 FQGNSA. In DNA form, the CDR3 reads TGTGCCAGCAGCTTTCAGCGGGGGGCCCTTGCCGATACCCAGTACTTC. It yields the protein CASSFQRGALADTQYF.

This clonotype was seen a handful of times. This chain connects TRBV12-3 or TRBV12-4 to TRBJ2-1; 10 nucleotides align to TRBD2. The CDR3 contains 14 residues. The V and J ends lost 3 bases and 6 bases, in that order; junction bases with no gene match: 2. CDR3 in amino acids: CASSFTSGVNEQFF. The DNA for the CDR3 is TGTGCCAGCAGTTTTACTAGCGGGGTCAATGAGCAGTTCTTC.

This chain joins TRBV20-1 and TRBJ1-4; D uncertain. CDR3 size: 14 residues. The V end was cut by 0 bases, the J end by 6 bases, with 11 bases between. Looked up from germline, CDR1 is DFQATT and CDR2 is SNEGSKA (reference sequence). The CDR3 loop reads CSARDGGSDEKLFF. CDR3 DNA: TGCAGTGCTAGAGATGGCGGTAGCGATGAAAAACTGTTTTTT.

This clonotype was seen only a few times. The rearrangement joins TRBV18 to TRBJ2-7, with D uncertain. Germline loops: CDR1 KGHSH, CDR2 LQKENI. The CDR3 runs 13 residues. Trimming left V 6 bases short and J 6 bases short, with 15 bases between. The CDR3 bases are TGTGCCAGCTCGTGGGCCCGCCGAGCCGAGCAGTACTTC. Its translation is CASSWARRAEQYF.

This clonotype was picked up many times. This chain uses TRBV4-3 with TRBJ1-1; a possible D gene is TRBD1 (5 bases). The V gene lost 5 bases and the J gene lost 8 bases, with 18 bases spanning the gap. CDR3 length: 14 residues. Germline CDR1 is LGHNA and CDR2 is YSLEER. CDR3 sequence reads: CASSSQTESREAFF. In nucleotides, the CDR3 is TGCGCCAGCAGCAGCCAGACAGAGTCACGAGAAGCTTTCTTT.

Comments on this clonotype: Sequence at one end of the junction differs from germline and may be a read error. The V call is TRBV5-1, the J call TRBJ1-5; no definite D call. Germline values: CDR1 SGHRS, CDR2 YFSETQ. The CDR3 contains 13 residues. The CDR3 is CASSLSSDQPQHF. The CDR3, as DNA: TGCGCCAGCAGCCTATCTAGCGATCAGCCCCAGCATTTT. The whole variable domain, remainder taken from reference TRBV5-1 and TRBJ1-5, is KAGVTQTPRYLIKTRGQQVTLSCSPISGHRSVSWYQQTPGQGLQFLFEYFSETQRNKGNFPGRFSGRQFSNSRSEMNVSTLELGDSALYLCASSLSSDQPQHFGDGTRLSIL.

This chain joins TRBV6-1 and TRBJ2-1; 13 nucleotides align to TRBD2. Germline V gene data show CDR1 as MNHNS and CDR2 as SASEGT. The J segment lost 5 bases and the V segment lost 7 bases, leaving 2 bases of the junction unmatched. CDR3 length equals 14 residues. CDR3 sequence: CASIGTSGDNEQFF. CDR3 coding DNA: TGTGCCAGCATAGGGACTAGCGGGGACAATGAGCAGTTCTTC.

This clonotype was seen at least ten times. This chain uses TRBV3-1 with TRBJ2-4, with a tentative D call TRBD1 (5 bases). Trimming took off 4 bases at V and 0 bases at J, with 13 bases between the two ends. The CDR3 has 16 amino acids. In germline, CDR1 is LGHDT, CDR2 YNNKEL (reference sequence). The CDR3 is CASSPLPGKAKNIQYF. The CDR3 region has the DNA TGTGCCAGCAGCCCCCTCCCAGGGAAAGCCAAAAACATTCAGTACTTC.

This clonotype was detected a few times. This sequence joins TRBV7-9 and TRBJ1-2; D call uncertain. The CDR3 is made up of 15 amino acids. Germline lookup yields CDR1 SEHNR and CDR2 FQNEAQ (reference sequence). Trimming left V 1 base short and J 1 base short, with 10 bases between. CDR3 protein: CASSLGSGSNYGYTF. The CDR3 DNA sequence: TGTGCCAGCAGCTTAGGTTCGGGCAGTAACTATGGCTACACCTTC.

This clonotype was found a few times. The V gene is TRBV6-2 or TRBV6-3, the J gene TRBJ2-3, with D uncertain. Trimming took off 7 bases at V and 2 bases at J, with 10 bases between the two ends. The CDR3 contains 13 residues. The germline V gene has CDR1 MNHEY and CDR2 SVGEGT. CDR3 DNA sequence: TGTGCCAGCACCAACGATTTCACAGATACGCAGTATTTT. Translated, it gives CASTNDFTDTQYF.

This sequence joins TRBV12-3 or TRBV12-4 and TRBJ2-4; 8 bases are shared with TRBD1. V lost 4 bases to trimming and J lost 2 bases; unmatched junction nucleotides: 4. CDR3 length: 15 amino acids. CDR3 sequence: CASSWDRTTKNIQYF. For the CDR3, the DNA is TGTGCCAGCAGTTGGGACAGGACGACCAAAAACATTCAGTACTTC.